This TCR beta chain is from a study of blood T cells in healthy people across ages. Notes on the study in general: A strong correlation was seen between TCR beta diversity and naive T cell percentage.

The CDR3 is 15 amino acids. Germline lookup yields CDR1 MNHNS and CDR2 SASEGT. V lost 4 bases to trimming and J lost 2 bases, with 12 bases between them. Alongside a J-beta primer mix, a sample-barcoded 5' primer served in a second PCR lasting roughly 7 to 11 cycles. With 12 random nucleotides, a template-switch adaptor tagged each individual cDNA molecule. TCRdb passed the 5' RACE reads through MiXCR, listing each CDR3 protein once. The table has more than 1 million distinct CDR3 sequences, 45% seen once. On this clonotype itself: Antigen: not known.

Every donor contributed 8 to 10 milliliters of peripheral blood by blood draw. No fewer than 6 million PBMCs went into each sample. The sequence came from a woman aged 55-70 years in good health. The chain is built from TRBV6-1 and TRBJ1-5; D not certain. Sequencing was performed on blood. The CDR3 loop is CASSAAGGRNQPQHF. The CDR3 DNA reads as TGTGCCAGCAGTGCCGCGGGTGGTCGCAATCAGCCCCAGCATTTT.